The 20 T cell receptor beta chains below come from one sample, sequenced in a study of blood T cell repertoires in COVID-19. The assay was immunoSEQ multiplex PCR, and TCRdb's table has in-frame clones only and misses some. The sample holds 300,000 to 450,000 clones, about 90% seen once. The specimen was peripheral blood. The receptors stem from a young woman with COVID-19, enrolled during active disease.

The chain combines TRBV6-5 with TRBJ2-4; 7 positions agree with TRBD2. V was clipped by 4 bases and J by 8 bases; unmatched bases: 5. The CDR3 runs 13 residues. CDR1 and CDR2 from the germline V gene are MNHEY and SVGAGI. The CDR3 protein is CASSSPGRDIQYF. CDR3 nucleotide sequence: TGTGCCAGCAGTTCCCCGGGGAGGGACATTCAGTACTTC.

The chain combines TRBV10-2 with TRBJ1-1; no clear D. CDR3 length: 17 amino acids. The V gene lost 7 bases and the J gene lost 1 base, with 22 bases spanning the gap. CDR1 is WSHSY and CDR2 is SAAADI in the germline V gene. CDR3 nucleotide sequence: TGCGCCAGCATTCTCCGGGCAGGAGGTCCTAGGAACACTGAAGCTTTCTTT. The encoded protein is CASILRAGGPRNTEAFF.

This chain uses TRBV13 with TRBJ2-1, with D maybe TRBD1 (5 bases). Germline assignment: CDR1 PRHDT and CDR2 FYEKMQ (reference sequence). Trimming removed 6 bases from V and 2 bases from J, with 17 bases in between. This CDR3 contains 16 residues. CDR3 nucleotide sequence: TGTGCCAGCAGACCACGTGCGGACATTGCCTACAATGAGCAGTTCTTC. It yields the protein CASRPRADIAYNEQFF.

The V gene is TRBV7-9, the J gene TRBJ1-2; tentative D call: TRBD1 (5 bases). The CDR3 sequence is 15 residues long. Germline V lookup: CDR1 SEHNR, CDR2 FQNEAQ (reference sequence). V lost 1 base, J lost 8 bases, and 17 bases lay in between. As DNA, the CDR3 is TGTGCCAGCAGCTTAGATTTGGAACAGGTGAAGGGCTACACCTTC. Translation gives CASSLDLEQVKGYTF.

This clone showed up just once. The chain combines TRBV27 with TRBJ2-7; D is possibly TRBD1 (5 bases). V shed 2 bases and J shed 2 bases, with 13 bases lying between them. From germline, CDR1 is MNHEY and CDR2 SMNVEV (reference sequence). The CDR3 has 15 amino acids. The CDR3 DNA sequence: TGTGCCAGCAGTTTACTCAGGGTAGAGACCTACGAGCAGTACTTC. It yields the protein CASSLLRVETYEQYF.

Here the CDR3 reads CATSRGLAGDTDTQYF. CDR3 sequence (DNA): TGTGCCACCAGCCGAGGACTAGCGGGAGACACAGATACGCAGTATTTT. The chain employs TRBV15 and TRBJ2-3; 13 nucleotides align to TRBD2. The CDR3 consists of 16 residues. J gave up 2 bases and V 5 bases, and 4 bases lay outside the gene matches. In germline, CDR1 is LNHNV, CDR2 YYDKDF (reference sequence).

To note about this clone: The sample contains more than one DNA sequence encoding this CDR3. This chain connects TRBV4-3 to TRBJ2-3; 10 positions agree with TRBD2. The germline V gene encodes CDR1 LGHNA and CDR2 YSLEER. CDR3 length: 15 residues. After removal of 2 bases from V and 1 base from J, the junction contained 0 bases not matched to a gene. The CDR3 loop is CASSQTSGGTDTQYF. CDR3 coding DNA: TGCGCCAGCAGCCAAACTAGCGGGGGCACAGATACGCAGTATTTT.

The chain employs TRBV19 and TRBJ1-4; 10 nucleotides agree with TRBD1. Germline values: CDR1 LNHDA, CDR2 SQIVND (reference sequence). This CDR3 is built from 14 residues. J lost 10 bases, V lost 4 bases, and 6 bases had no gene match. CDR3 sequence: CASSTTGGDGKLFF. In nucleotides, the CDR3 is TGTGCCAGTAGTACGACAGGGGGCGATGGAAAACTGTTTTTT.

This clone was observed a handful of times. This CDR3 reads CASSEGGHQNTEAFF. DNA of the CDR3: TGTGCCAGCTCAGAAGGGGGACACCAGAACACTGAAGCTTTCTTT. The chain has TRBV18 and TRBJ1-1; weak D call: TRBD1 (6 bases). The CDR3 loop spans 15 amino acids. The V end was cut by 5 bases, the J end by 1 base, with 14 bases between. Per germline, CDR1 KGHSH and CDR2 LQKENI.

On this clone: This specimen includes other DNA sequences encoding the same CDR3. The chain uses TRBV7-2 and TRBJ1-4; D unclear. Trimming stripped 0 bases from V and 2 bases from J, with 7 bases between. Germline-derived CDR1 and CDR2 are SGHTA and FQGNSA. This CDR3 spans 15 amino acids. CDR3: CASSLASGTNEKLFF. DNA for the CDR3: TGTGCCAGCAGCTTAGCTTCGGGGACTAATGAAAAACTGTTTTTT.

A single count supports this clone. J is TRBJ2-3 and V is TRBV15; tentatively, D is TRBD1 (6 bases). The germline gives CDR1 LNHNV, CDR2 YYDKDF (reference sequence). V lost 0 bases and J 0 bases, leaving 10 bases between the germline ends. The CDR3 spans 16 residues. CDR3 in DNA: TGTGCCACCAGCAGAGATAACAGGGATAGCACAGATACGCAGTATTTT. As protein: CATSRDNRDSTDTQYF.

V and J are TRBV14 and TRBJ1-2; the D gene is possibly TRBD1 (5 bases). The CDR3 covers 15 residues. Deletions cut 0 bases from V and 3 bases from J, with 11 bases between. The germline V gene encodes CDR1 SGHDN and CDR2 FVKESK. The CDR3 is CASSQEGRPHYGYTF. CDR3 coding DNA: TGTGCCAGCAGCCAAGAGGGGCGACCCCACTATGGCTACACCTTC.

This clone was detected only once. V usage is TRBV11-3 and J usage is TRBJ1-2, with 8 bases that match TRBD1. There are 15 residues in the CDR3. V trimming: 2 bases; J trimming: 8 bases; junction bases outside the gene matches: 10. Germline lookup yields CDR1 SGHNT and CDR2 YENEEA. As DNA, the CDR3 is TGTGCCAGCAGCTTAAGTCCAGGGGGCGAAGGCGGCTACACCTTC. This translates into CASSLSPGGEGGYTF.

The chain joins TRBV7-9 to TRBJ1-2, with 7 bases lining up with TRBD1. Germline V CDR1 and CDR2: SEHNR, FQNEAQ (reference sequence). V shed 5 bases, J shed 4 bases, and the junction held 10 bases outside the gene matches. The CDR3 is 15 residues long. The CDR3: CASSRAPGGVYGYTF. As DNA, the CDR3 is TGTGCCAGCAGCCGGGCGCCAGGGGGAGTCTATGGCTACACCTTC.

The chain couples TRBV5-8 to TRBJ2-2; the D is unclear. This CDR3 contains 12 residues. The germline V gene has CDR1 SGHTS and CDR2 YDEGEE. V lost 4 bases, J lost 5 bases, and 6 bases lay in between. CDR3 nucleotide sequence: TGTGCCAGCAGCCTCCTGACCGGGGAGCTGTTTTTT. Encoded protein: CASSLLTGELFF.

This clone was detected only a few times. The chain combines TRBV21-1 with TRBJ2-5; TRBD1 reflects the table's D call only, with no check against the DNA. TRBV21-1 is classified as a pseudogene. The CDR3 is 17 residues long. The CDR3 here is CASSKTMWDSGGETQYF. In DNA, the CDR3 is TGTGCCAGCAGCAAGACTATGTGGGACAGCGGAGGGGAGACCCAGTACTTC.

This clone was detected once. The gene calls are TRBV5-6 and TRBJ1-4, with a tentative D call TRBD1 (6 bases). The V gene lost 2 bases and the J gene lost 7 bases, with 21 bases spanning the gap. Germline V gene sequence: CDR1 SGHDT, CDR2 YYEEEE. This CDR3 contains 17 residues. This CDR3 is CASSFAVGRTDREKLFF. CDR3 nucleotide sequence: TGTGCCAGCAGCTTCGCGGTCGGAAGGACAGATCGTGAAAAACTGTTTTTT.

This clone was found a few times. The CDR3 coding sequence is TGTGCCAGCTCACCCCGGGACACCTCCTACGAGCAGTACTTC. This encodes CASSPRDTSYEQYF. The J gene is TRBJ2-7, the V gene TRBV18; D is possibly TRBD1 (6 bases). Trimming removed 3 bases from V and 0 bases from J, with 9 bases in between. Germline CDR1 reads KGHSH; CDR2 reads LQKENI. The CDR3 consists of 14 residues.

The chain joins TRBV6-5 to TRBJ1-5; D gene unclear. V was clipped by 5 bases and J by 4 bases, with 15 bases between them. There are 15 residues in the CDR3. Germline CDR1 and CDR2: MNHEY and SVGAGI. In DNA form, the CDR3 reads TGTGCCAGCAGTATTCTCCGGGAGCTTAATCAGCCCCAGCATTTT. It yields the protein CASSILRELNQPQHF.

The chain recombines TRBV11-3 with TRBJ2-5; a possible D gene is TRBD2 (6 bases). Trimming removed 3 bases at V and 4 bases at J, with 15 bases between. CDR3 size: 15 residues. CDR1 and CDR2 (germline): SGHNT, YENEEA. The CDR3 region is CASSFGGVGRETQYF. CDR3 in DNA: TGTGCCAGCAGCTTCGGGGGAGTAGGGCGAGAGACCCAGTACTTC.